The 24 T cell receptor beta chains below all came from one sample that was sequenced in a study of shared clonotypes between healthy human individuals. Produced via immunoSEQ multiplex PCR; TCRdb's table is partial and in-frame only. The profile shows hundreds of thousands of clones, 72% of them singletons. The material sequenced was memory CD4+ T cells sorted from blood. Subset: CD45RA-negative fraction. Receptor source: a woman in her twenties or thirties in good health.

This clone occurred many times. The genes are TRBV2 and TRBJ1-1, with 7 bases lining up with TRBD1. Germline loops: CDR1 SNHLY, CDR2 FYNNEI. The CDR3 is 14 residues long. V gave up 7 bases and J gave up 7 bases; unmatched junction bases: 12. CDR3 coding DNA: TGTGCCAGCACCAGGGACAGAGAAAGCCATGAAGCTTTCTTT. It yields the protein CASTRDRESHEAFF.

This sequence joins TRBV28 and TRBJ2-1, with TRBD2 matching 10 bases. V trimming: 5 bases; J trimming: 10 bases; junction bases outside the gene matches: 14. This CDR3 comprises 16 residues. CDR1 and CDR2 (germline): MDHEN, SYDVKM. CDR3 region: CASSLPGASGSNEQFF. As DNA, the CDR3 is TGTGCCAGCAGTCTCCCCGGAGCTAGCGGGAGCAACGAGCAGTTCTTC. Full variable domain (outside the CDR3, taken from reference TRBV28 and TRBJ2-1): DVKVTQSSRYLVKRTGEKVFLECVQDMDHENMFWYRQDPGLGLRLIYFSYDVKMKEKGDIPEGYSVSREKKERFSLILESASTNQTSMYLCASSLPGASGSNEQFFGPGTRLTVL.

Only a few counts were recorded for this clone. The chain carries TRBV5-1 and TRBJ2-2; D unresolved. V was trimmed by 2 bases and J by 3 bases, leaving 11 bases between them. The CDR3 runs 15 residues. From germline, CDR1 is SGHRS and CDR2 YFSETQ. The CDR3 DNA follows: TGCGCCAGCAGCTTCATGTCGGGCGACACCGGGGAGCTGTTTTTT. Translating gives CASSFMSGDTGELFF.

J is TRBJ2-1 and V is TRBV5-1; TRBD2 aligns across 16 bases. V shed 8 bases, J shed 7 bases, and the junction held 12 bases outside the gene matches. This CDR3 has 17 residues. CDR1 is SGHRS and CDR2 is YFSETQ in the germline V gene. Here the CDR3 reads CARPGLAGGGGKNEQFF. CDR3 nucleotides: TGCGCCAGGCCGGGACTAGCGGGAGGGGGCGGCAAAAATGAGCAGTTCTTC.

The chain recombines TRBV28 with TRBJ2-1; 7 bases are a match to TRBD1. The germline gives CDR1 MDHEN, CDR2 SYDVKM. The CDR3 sequence is 16 residues long. J was trimmed by 7 bases and V by 4 bases; bases with no gene match: 13. The CDR3 coding sequence is TGTGCCAGCAGTTCCCTCGACAGGGCGGCTTTGAATGAGCAGTTCTTC. Protein sequence: CASSSLDRAALNEQFF. Supplemented by reference TRBV28 and TRBJ2-1, the full variable domain reads DVKVTQSSRYLVKRTGEKVFLECVQDMDHENMFWYRQDPGLGLRLIYFSYDVKMKEKGDIPEGYSVSREKKERFSLILESASTNQTSMYLCASSSLDRAALNEQFFGPGTRLTVL.

A few counts support this clone. The chain couples TRBV29-1 to TRBJ2-5; D is ambiguous. The CDR3 runs to 11 residues. CDR1 and CDR2 from the germline V gene are SQVTM and ANQGSEA. V was trimmed by 5 bases and J by 5 bases, leaving 9 bases between them. CDR3 region: CSVFGSETQYF. The CDR3 nucleotides read TGCAGCGTTTTTGGCTCGGAGACCCAGTACTTC.

The chain carries TRBV10-1 and TRBJ2-5, with TRBD2 matching 13 bases. Losses at the gene ends were 2 bases for V and 4 bases for J; bases not matched to a gene: 4. The CDR3 sequence is 16 residues long. The germline V gene encodes CDR1 WNHNN and CDR2 SYGVQD (reference sequence). The CDR3 nucleotides are TGCGCCAGCAGTGAGGGACTAGCGGGAGATGGAGAGACCCAGTACTTC. Translated: CASSEGLAGDGETQYF.

V gene TRBV19 combines with J gene TRBJ2-5, with 9 bases aligning to TRBD1. The trim removed 3 bases at V and 7 bases at J, leaving 12 bases unmatched. This CDR3 is built from 16 residues. In germline, CDR1 is LNHDA, CDR2 SQIVND (reference sequence). The chain's CDR3 is CASSIGGTGLSGTQYF. The CDR3 DNA is TGTGCCAGTAGTATTGGCGGGACAGGGCTTTCCGGGACCCAGTACTTC.

The rearrangement links TRBV11-1 to TRBJ2-3, with TRBD1 identical over 10 bases. With 4 bases clipped from V and 1 base from J, the junction kept 2 bases outside the gene matches. The length of the CDR3 is 15 residues. CDR1 and CDR2 from the germline V gene are SGHAT and FQDESV (reference sequence). The CDR3 region has the DNA TGTGCCAGCAGCTCCGGGACAGGGGGCACAGATACGCAGTATTTT. Translation gives CASSSGTGGTDTQYF. Drawing the rest from reference TRBV11-1 and TRBJ2-3, the complete variable domain is EAEVAQSPRYKITEKSQAVAFWCDPISGHATLYWYRQILGQGPELLVQFQDESVVDDSQLPKDRFSAERLKGVDSTLKIQPAELGDSAMYLCASSSGTGGTDTQYFGPGTRLTVL.

This rearrangement joins TRBV5-1 to TRBJ1-1; 7 bases align to TRBD1. CDR1 and CDR2 from the germline V gene are SGHRS and YFSETQ. The V segment lost 3 bases and the J segment 4 bases; nucleotides outside the gene matches: 6. The CDR3 consists of 14 residues. The CDR3 here is CASSSGQEGTEAFF. CDR3 coding DNA: TGCGCCAGCAGCTCCGGACAGGAGGGCACTGAAGCTTTCTTT.

The rearrangement joins TRBV18 to TRBJ2-5, with D tentatively TRBD2 (5 bases). The CDR3 totals 18 residues. V was shortened by 2 bases and J by 2 bases, with 21 bases between the two germline ends. Germline-derived CDR1 and CDR2 are KGHSH and LQKENI. In DNA form, the CDR3 reads TGTGCCAGCTCACCATTTGCGGGCCTTCAACTTCCTCAAGAGACCCAGTACTTC. Amino acids: CASSPFAGLQLPQETQYF.

This clone was counted ten times or more. The chain uses TRBV19 and TRBJ1-2; D remains unclear. CDR3 length: 14 residues. V was trimmed by 1 base and J by 4 bases, leaving 10 bases between them. From germline, CDR1 is LNHDA and CDR2 SQIVND (reference sequence). This CDR3 is CASSIGTAVYGYTF. The CDR3 bases are TGTGCCAGTAGTATAGGTACTGCTGTCTATGGCTACACCTTC.

This clone was observed a handful of times. The chain couples TRBV6-6 to TRBJ1-2; TRBD1 might be the D (5 bases). Germline CDR1 MNHNY, CDR2 SVGAGI (reference sequence). Trimming stripped 10 bases from V and 3 bases from J, with 9 bases between. The CDR3 runs to 11 residues. CDR3: CATGGDYGYTF. Here the CDR3 DNA reads TGTGCCACTGGGGGGGACTATGGCTACACCTTC.

V is TRBV25-1 and J is TRBJ2-3; TRBD1 aligns across 7 bases. Germline CDR1 is MGHDK and CDR2 is SYGVNS. Unmatched junction bases numbered 15, after V lost 4 bases and J lost 8 bases. The CDR3 runs to 16 residues. The CDR3 DNA reads as TGTGCCAGCAGTGGAATAGGGACAGCGTTTTTCGCTACGCAGTATTTT. This sequence encodes CASSGIGTAFFATQYF.

This clone was detected only a few times. The J gene is TRBJ2-7, the V gene TRBV6-1; tentative D call: TRBD2 (5 bases). V lost 7 bases and J 0 bases, leaving 13 bases between the germline ends. CDR1 MNHNS and CDR2 SASEGT come from the germline V gene. The CDR3 covers 14 residues. The CDR3 spells CASNHDGNSYEQYF. CDR3 nucleotide sequence: TGTGCCAGCAACCACGACGGGAACTCCTACGAGCAGTACTTC.

The table lists this clone with a few counts. The chain has TRBV11-2 and TRBJ2-7, with TRBD2 as a possible D gene (7 bases). Trimming stripped 2 bases from V and 7 bases from J, with 21 bases between. CDR1 is SGHAT, CDR2 FQNNGV, per germline. This CDR3 is 16 amino acids long. The CDR3 coding sequence is TGTGCCAGCAGCTTAACGGGGGGCGGGAGAATAGGAGAGCAGTACTTC. As protein: CASSLTGGGRIGEQYF.

The CDR3 is CASSRSGTALSGNTIYF. The CDR3 bases are TGTGCCAGCAGCCGATCCGGGACCGCTCTCTCTGGAAACACCATATATTTT. The chain couples TRBV7-2 to TRBJ1-3; D perhaps matches TRBD1 (5 bases). The CDR3 is 17 amino acids. V lost 5 bases, J lost 0 bases, and 17 bases lay in between. CDR1 and CDR2 (germline): SGHTA, FQGNSA.

The CDR3 spells CASSPQQQETQYF. The DNA for the CDR3 is TGTGCCAGCTCACCACAACAGCAAGAGACCCAGTACTTC. This chain links TRBV18 with TRBJ2-5; D remains ambiguous. The CDR3 totals 13 residues. Trimming removed 1 base from V and 2 bases from J, with 5 bases in between. CDR1 is KGHSH, CDR2 LQKENI, per germline.

This clone was observed once. The chain links TRBV28 to TRBJ2-7; no firm D call. Trimming removed 3 bases at V and 7 bases at J, with 16 bases between. Germline CDR1 is MDHEN and CDR2 is SYDVKM. This CDR3 contains 14 residues. The CDR3 DNA reads TGTGCCAGCAGTTTCGGGCAGGTCCTCAGGGAGCAGTACTTC. It translates to CASSFGQVLREQYF.

The chain has TRBV19 and TRBJ1-5; possible D gene TRBD1, 5 bases. The CDR3 consists of 15 residues. Trimming took off 7 bases at V and 1 base at J, with 14 bases between the two ends. CDR1 and CDR2 from the germline V gene are LNHDA and SQIVND (reference sequence). The CDR3 loop reads CASKSSGPSNQPQHF. In DNA form, the CDR3 reads TGTGCCAGTAAAAGCTCAGGGCCAAGCAATCAGCCCCAGCATTTT. The full variable domain, rest sourced from reference TRBV19 and TRBJ1-5, is DGGITQSPKYLFRKEGQNVTLSCEQNLNHDAMYWYRQDPGQGLRLIYYSQIVNDFQKGDIAEGYSVSREKKESFPLTVTSAQKNPTAFYLCASKSSGPSNQPQHFGDGTRLSIL.

The chain has TRBV4-1 and TRBJ1-2; D may be TRBD1 (5 bases). V dropped 0 bases and J dropped 4 bases, with 12 bases sitting between them. Looked up from germline, CDR1 is MGHRA and CDR2 is YSYEKL. The length of the CDR3 is 15 residues. The CDR3 protein is CASSQDLARAYGYTF. In DNA form, the CDR3 reads TGCGCCAGCAGCCAAGATCTCGCCAGGGCCTATGGCTACACCTTC.

The sample holds one count of this clone. The chain joins TRBV29-1 to TRBJ2-7; unclear D gene. This CDR3 has 12 residues. Germline CDR1 SQVTM, CDR2 ANQGSEA. The germline V and J ends were trimmed by 4 bases and 5 bases, with 12 bases remaining between them. The CDR3 nucleotides read TGCAGCGTTGGTCGGAGCATCCACGAGCAGTACTTC. It is translated as CSVGRSIHEQYF.

This sequence joins TRBV27 and TRBJ2-3; 9 nucleotides match TRBD1. The CDR3 has 15 amino acids. CDR1 and CDR2 (germline): MNHEY, SMNVEV (reference sequence). The J segment lost 11 bases and the V segment lost 8 bases, leaving 17 bases of the junction unmatched. CDR3 nucleotide sequence: TGTGCCAGCGGTAGCCTGGGACAGGGTCTCCAGCAGCAGTATTTT. Amino acid sequence: CASGSLGQGLQQQYF.

This clone was seen a handful of times. This sequence joins TRBV29-1 and TRBJ2-5, with D possibly TRBD1 on 6 matching bases. Trimming removed 6 bases from V and 5 bases from J, with 22 bases in between. The CDR3 sequence is 15 residues long. Germline V gene data show CDR1 as SQVTM and CDR2 as ANQGSEA. The CDR3: CSVTGTPDPGETQYF. DNA of the CDR3: TGCAGCGTGACCGGGACACCGGACCCCGGGGAGACCCAGTACTTC. The complete variable domain, with remaining parts taken from reference TRBV29-1 and TRBJ2-5, reads SAVISQKPSRDICQRGTSLTIQCQVDSQVTMMFWYRQQPGQSLTLIATANQGSEATYESGFVIDKFPISRPNLTFSTLTVSNMSPEDSSIYLCSVTGTPDPGETQYFGPGTRLLVL.